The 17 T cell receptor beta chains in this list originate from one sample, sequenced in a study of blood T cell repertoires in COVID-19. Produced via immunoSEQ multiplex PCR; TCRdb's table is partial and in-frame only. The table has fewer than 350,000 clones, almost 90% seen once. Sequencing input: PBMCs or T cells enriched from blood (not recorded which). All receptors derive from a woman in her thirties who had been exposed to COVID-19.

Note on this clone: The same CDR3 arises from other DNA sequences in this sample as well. CDR3 region: CATSDPGSNQPQHF. The DNA of the CDR3 is TGTGCCACCAGTGACCCCGGGTCCAATCAGCCCCAGCATTTT. The genes are TRBV24-1 and TRBJ1-5; D is ambiguous. CDR3 length equals 14 residues. Trimming took 4 bases from V and 3 from J, leaving 9 bases between them. The V gene's germline CDR1 is KGHDR and CDR2 SFDVKD.

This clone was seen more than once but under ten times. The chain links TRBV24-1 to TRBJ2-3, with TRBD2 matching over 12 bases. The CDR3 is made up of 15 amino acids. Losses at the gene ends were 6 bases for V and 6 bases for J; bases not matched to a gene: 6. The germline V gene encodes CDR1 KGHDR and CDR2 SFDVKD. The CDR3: CATSQLTSGSDTQYF. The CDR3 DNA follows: TGTGCCACCAGTCAATTGACTAGCGGGAGCGATACGCAGTATTTT.

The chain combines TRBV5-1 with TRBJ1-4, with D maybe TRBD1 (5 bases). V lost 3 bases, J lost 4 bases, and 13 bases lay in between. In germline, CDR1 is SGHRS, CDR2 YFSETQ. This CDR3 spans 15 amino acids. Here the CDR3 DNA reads TGCGCCAGCAGCTCCCGGGGGGTTGGTAATGAAAAACTGTTTTTT. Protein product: CASSSRGVGNEKLFF.

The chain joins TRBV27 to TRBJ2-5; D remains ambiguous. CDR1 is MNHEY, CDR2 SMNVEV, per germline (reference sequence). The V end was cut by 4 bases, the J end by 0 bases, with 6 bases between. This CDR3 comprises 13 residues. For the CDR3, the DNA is TGTGCCAGCAGTTCAATGTACCAAGAGACCCAGTACTTC. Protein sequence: CASSSMYQETQYF.

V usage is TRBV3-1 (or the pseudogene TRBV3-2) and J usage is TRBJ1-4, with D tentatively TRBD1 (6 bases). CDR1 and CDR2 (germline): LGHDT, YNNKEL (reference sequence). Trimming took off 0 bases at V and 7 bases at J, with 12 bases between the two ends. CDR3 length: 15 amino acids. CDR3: CASSQDQGRGEKLFF. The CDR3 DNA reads TGTGCCAGCAGCCAAGACCAGGGGAGGGGTGAAAAACTGTTTTTT.

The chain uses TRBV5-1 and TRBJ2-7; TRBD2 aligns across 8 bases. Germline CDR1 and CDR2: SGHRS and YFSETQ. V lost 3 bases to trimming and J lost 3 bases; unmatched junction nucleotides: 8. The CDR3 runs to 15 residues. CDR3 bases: TGCGCCAGCAGCTATTTAACTAGCGGAAGCTACGAGCAGTACTTC. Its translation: CASSYLTSGSYEQYF. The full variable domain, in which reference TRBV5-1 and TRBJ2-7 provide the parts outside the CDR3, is KAGVTQTPRYLIKTRGQQVTLSCSPISGHRSVSWYQQTPGQGLQFLFEYFSETQRNKGNFPGRFSGRQFSNSRSEMNVSTLELGDSALYLCASSYLTSGSYEQYFGPGTRLTVT.

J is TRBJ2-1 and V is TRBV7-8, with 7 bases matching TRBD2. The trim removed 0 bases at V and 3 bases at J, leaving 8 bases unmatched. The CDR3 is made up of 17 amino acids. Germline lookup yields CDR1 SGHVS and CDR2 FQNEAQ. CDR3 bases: TGTGCCAGCAGCTTAGCTTTTAGCGGGCTCCTCTACAATGAGCAGTTCTTC. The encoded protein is CASSLAFSGLLYNEQFF.

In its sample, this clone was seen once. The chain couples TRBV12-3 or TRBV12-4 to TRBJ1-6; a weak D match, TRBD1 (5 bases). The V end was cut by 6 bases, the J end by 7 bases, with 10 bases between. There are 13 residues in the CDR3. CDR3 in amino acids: CASRGQSNSPLHF. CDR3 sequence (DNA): TGTGCCAGCAGGGGGCAGTCAAATTCACCCCTCCACTTT.

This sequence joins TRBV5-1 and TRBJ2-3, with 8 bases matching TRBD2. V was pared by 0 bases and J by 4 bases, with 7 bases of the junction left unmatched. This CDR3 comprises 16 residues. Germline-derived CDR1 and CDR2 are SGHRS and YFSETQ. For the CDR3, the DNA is TGCGCCAGCAGCTTGGGCGCTAGCGGGTACTCAGATACGCAGTATTTT. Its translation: CASSLGASGYSDTQYF.

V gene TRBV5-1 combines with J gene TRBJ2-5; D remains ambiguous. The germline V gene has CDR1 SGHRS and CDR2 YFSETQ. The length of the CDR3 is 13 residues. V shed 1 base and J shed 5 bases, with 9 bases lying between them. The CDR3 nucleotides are TGCGCCAGCAGCTTGCAGGTATTGGAGACCCAGTACTTC. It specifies CASSLQVLETQYF. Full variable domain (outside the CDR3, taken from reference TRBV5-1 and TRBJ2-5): KAGVTQTPRYLIKTRGQQVTLSCSPISGHRSVSWYQQTPGQGLQFLFEYFSETQRNKGNFPGRFSGRQFSNSRSEMNVSTLELGDSALYLCASSLQVLETQYFGPGTRLLVL.

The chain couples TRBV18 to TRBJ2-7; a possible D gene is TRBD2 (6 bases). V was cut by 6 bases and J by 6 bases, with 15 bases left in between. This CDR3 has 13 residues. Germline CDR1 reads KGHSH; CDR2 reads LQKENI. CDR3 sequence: CASSPVEGGEQYF. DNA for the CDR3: TGTGCCAGCTCCCCCGTTGAGGGAGGCGAGCAGTACTTC.

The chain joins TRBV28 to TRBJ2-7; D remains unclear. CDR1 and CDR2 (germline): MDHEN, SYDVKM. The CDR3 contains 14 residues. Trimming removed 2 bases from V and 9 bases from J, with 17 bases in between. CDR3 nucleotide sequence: TGTGCCAGCAGTTTAGAGCAGGCGCGTGTAGGGCAGTACTTC. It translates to CASSLEQARVGQYF.

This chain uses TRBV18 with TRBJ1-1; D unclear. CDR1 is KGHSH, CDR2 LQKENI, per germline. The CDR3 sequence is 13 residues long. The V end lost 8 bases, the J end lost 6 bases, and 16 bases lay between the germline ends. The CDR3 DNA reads TGTGCCAGCCTAATGGATGTTAGCGCTGAAGCTTTCTTT. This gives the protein CASLMDVSAEAFF.

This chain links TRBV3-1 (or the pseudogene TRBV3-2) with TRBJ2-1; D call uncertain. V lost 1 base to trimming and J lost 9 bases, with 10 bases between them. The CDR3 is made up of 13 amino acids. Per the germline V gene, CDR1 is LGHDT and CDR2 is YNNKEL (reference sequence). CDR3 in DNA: TGTGCCAGCAGCCAAGCGCGCCCGGGTGAGCAGTTCTTC. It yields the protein CASSQARPGEQFF.

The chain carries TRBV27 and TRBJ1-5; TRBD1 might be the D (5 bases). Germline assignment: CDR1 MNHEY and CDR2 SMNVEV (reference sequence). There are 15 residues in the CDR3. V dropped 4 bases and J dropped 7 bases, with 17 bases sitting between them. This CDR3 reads CASSSWGEIHQPQHF. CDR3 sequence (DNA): TGTGCCAGCAGTTCCTGGGGGGAGATTCACCAGCCCCAGCATTTT.

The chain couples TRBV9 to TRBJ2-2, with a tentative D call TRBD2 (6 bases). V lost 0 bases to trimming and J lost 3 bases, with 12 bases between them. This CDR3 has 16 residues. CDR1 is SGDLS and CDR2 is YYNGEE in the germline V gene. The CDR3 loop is CASSVVSGGDTGELFF. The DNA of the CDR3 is TGTGCCAGCAGCGTAGTCTCCGGGGGTGACACCGGGGAGCTGTTTTTT.

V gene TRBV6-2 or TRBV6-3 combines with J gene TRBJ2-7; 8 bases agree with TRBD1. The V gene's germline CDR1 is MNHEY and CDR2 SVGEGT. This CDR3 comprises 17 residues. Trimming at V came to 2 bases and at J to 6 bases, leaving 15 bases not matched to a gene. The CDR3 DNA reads TGTGCCAGCAGTTACGAGGGACAGGTATCCAGGGATGGCGAGCAGTACTTC. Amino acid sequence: CASSYEGQVSRDGEQYF.